This record concerns one T cell receptor beta chain sequence. Trimming took 5 bases from V and 5 from J; bases not matched to a gene: 2. The CDR3 consists of 13 residues. Germline loops: CDR1 SGHVS, CDR2 FQNEAQ. In the original workflow: Reference gene primer amplification in the assay estimated nucleated cell counts. Profiling relied on immunoSEQ multiplex PCR, and the TCRdb table lists in-frame clones only, not all of them. D and trimming were read from the DNA, whereas the V and J calls and clone size are those reported in that table. The table has some 80,000 clones, 79% seen once. This sample is drawn from a study of blood T cell repertoires in COVID-19. Study-level background: Samples taken during acute and convalescent COVID-19 were collected in the United States, Italy and Spain. Sources were T cells, B-cell-depleted T cells, or PBMCs; the material itself was cDNA or gDNA.

The clonotype was recovered from a woman at least 80 years old with active or convalescent COVID-19. Sample: peripheral blood. The V gene is TRBV7-8, the J gene TRBJ2-3, with TRBD2 matching over 9 bases. The CDR3: CASSTLAGDTQYF. CDR3 coding DNA: TGTGCCAGCAGCACACTAGCGGGAGATACGCAGTATTTT.